This T cell receptor (beta chain) was sequenced for a study of response to subunit inactivated influenza vaccine. Study results and caveats: Only a handful of new T cells, the authors suggested, are recruited with each seasonal influenza vaccination.

This clonotype was seen at least ten times. Its antigen is as yet unknown. TCRdb itself ran the RT-PCR reads through MiXCR, one entry per CDR3 protein. This sample yields 550,000 to 800,000 distinct CDR3 sequences, of which approximately 15% are seen a single time; around 7% belongs to the top ten. This material consisted of PBMCs from blood, taken 14 to 15 days before vaccination. The sequence derives from a man aged 45-65 years who received an inactivated influenza vaccine.

The CDR3, as DNA: TGTGCCAGCAGCGGAGGTAGCGTCGGGAGGGCCGATGAGCAGTTCTTC. Its protein is CASSGGSVGRADEQFF. This chain joins TRBV12-3 or TRBV12-4 and TRBJ2-1; 8 bases fit TRBD2. The CDR3 has 16 amino acids. The ends lost 6 bases at V and 8 bases at J; junction bases unmatched: 15.